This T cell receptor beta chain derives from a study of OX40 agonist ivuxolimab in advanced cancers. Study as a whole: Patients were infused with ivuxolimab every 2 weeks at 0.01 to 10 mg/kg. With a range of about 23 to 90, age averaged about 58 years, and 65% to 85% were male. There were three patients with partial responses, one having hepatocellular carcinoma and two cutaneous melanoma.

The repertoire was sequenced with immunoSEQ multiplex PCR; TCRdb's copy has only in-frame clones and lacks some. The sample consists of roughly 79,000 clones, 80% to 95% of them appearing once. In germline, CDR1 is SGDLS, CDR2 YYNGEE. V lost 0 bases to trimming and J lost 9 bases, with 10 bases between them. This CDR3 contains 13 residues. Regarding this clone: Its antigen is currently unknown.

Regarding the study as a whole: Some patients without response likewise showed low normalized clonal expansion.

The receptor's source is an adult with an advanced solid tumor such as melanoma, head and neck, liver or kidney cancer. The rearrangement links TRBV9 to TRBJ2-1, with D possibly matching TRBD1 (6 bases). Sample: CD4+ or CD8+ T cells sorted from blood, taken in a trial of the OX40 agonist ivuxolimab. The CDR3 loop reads CASSVAGGSEQFF. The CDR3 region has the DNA TGTGCCAGCAGCGTAGCTGGGGGCAGTGAGCAGTTCTTC.